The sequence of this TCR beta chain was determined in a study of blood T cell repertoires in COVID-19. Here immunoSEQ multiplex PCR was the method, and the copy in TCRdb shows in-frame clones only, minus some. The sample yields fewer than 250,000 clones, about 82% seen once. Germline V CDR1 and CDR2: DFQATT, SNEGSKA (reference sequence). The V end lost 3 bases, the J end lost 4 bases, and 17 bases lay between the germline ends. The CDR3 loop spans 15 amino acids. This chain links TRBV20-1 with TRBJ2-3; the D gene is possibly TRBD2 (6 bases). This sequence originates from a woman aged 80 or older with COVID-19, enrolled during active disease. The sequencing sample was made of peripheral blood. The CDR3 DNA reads TGCAGTGCTAGTAAGGCGGGGACCACGGCAGATACGCAGTATTTT. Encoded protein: CSASKAGTTADTQYF.